Below, one TCR beta chain is given with its context. What antigen it recognizes has not been identified. It has no much larger one-base neighbor in the sample; base qualities were not kept. The method was the immunoSEQ multiplex PCR assay. TCRdb limited this immuneACCESS table to in-frame rearrangements with V and J called. A share of clones is missing; checked studies link under half to unresolved V genes, and the rest is unexplained. The sample contains some 150,000 clones, 93% of them found a single time. Around 2.2% of the sample is held by the ten biggest clonotypes. This specimen belongs to a study of control samples from healthy donors and cancer patients (dated by TCRdb to 2020 to 2021). This receptor was taken from a middle-aged man in good health. The material sequenced was blood.

Read as DNA, the sequence is TGTGCCAGCAGCCCAACAGGGGGGAACACTGAAGCTTTCTTT. The translation is CASSPTGGNTEAFF. Recombination linked TRBV6-1 to TRBJ1-1, and TRBD1 aligns with 8 junction nucleotides. The V end gives up 6 bases and the J end 1 base, leaving 4 bases in the junction not matched to a gene. From a lookup of the germline V gene, CDR1 and CDR2 are MNHNS and SASEGT. Spanning cysteine to phenylalanine, the CDR3 consists of 14 amino acids. CDR3 DNA only is kept here, 42 bases in frame from base 1.